This TCR beta chain emerged from a study of cytomegalovirus exposure and HLA in healthy donors (dated by TCRdb to 2016 to 2017). For the wider study: An earlier analysis of about 560 of the donors reported 276 Gb of sequence data and roughly 120 million unique TCR beta sequences obtained from roughly 170 million T cells. Approximately 330 gigabases of sequencing data and 70 million to 100 million unique TCR sequences made up an early release that covered several hundred HLA-typed donors. Of the 300 to 500 genotyped donors, more than 75% were placed in the genetic ancestry cluster associated with self-reported Caucasian donors. The aim of the study was to test whether cataloging public T cell receptors could identify signatures of past pathogen exposure. The study used immunosequencing to profile the T cell repertoires of 666 subjects and linked those repertoires to cytomegalovirus serostatus. A separate validation cohort of about 110 different subjects was used in addition to the roughly 670-subject first cohort. High-throughput TCR immunosequencing, statistical association of individual TCRs with disease status, and machine learning were combined to predict cytomegalovirus infection status. In a later analysis, previously published TCR beta repertoires from more than 500 donors were re-analyzed and high-resolution HLA genotyping was added so that TCR occurrence patterns could be studied. The later analysis used no new phenotypic data to find candidate immune exposures, relying instead on TCR beta sequences and their occurrence across donors. To decide whether each TCR beta V gene segment behaved as functional or pseudogenic, an earlier analysis of some 600 of the donors relied on high-throughput TCR beta sequencing. Donor age, sex, ethnicity and CMV serostatus were compiled alongside the repertoire data. A later genetic analysis took genome-wide SNP genotypes for about three fifths of the roughly 670 donors and used that subset as a discovery cohort. All discovery cohort repertoires had been generated on a single sequencing platform. HLA typing included class I and class II loci at four-digit resolution. Typing coverage differed by locus: A, B, C, DRB1 and DQB1 were typed in roughly 620-630 donors, DQA1 in roughly 510, DPA1 in some 570, and DPB1 in 472. About five DR-DQ haplotypes were treated as single units for association and clustering because of strong linkage in the cohort. On average, around 240,000 unique TCR beta nucleotide sequences were sequenced per donor among fewer than 500 genotyped donors of the cohort, with roughly 19% of those sequences being non-productive. Results and caveats for the whole study, not just this receptor: The classifier was reported to diagnose cytomegalovirus status with high specificity and sensitivity in both the original and validation cohorts. Compared with equally common non-associated chains, HLA-associated TCR beta chains in a later analysis were more clonally expanded and had lower generation probabilities. In a later analysis, the rate of TCR association differed among HLA loci, with DRB1 alleles having the most associated TCRs and HLA-C alleles having the fewest. A group of highly shared sequence variants was considered likely to be a technical artifact of the sequencing pipeline. Linkage disequilibrium might explain the correlated functional status among segregating V segments, but an unknown experimental factor could not be ruled out. An association between a missense DCLRE1C variant and V-gene and J-gene trimming of TCR beta chains was found in a later genetic analysis and replicated in an independent cohort. Because some donors lacked HLA typing at each locus, the association tests relied only on the typed subset. A further reported finding was that TCR beta sequences accurately predicted the HLA-A and HLA-B alleles for most subjects in the first cohort. A total of around 150 TCR beta chains were listed by the study as associated with cytomegalovirus. Because the 87-base-pair reads could not distinguish some IMGT-functional V segments, including TRBV6-2 and TRBV6-3, those segments were excluded. Across donors, most TCR sequences were observed very rarely, whereas some public TCRs were present in many individuals. In vitro tests confirmed that a few of the cytomegalovirus-associated TCR beta chains recognize cytomegalovirus antigens. Seventeen rarely observed V segments, including chromosome 9 orphons, were excluded from the earlier analysis of almost 600 of the donors because counts were too low. Broadly in line with IMGT annotations, most TCR beta V segments showed up in productive rearrangements about 87% or about 30% of the time in an earlier analysis of approximately 600 of the donors. A later genetic analysis reported fewer N-insertions in productive TCRs among donors in an Asian-associated ancestry cluster than the roughly 700-donor mean. It was suggested by the authors that the approach could potentially be generalized to other disease states and immunological phenotypes. The only immune exposure information available for the cohort was CMV serostatus. The presence/absence analyses assumed that sequencing depth was roughly uniform across donors, and that assumption may not be true. According to a later analysis, parvovirus B19, influenza, CMV and Epstein-Barr virus appeared linked to several top co-occurrence clusters. In this cohort, only TCR beta chains were sequenced, and detectable features were limited by the absence of alpha or paired-chain data. Strong co-occurrence of HLA alleles, especially DR and DQ, made assigning TCR associations to individual alleles difficult. A later analysis associated roughly 17,000 TCR beta sequences with specific HLA alleles at a false discovery rate of 0.05. A later analysis found that most CMV-associated TCR beta chains appeared HLA-restricted, with HLA associations seemingly driven largely by CMV exposure.

Worth noting for this clone: There is no known antigen for this receptor. The record has no base qualities; no much larger clone is one base away. Other DNA sequences within the sample encode an identical CDR3.

The germline ends are 12 bases apart after V is trimmed by 4 bases and J by 1 base. CDR1 and CDR2 were assigned from the germline V gene as SGHRS and YFSETQ. Reading from cysteine to phenylalanine, the CDR3 counts 15 amino acids. This entry keeps only the CDR3 DNA: 45 bases, framed from base 1. The cohort comprised around 690 healthy bone marrow donors. All cohort members were sampled while nominally healthy, although unrecorded immune exposures were likely present. The donor tested CMV seronegative and was one of the 352 seronegative cohort members. Each donor provided a peripheral blood sample, and peripheral blood mononuclear cells were used for TCR beta sequencing. The Qiagen DNeasy Blood Extraction Kit was used to extract genomic DNA from the blood cell samples. The library was made by the immunoSEQ multiplex PCR assay. For the multiplex PCR, a mixture combining 60 forward primers for TCR Vbeta segments and 13 reverse primers for TCR Jbeta segments was used. The CDR3 region of rearranged TCR beta genes was amplified from genomic DNA with a multiplex PCR assay. The Illumina HiSeq System was used to sequence the amplified TCR beta libraries as 87-base-pair reads. Per the authors' processing: A later analysis tallied approximately 87 million unique TCR beta chains across the 600 to 700 repertoires, and about 12 million of those chains were shared by two or more donors. Raw reads were error-corrected and collapsed into unique sequences with a nearest-neighbor algorithm that merged closely related sequences to remove PCR and sequencing errors. CDR3 sequences were aligned to IMGT reference sequences to assign V, D and J gene segments. For a sequence to be retained, at least a six-nucleotide match to both a V gene segment and a J gene segment was required. A rearrangement was called productive if the CDR3 had no stop codons and remained in frame with V and J, and every other rearrangement was called non-productive. CDR3 was defined according to IMGT convention as the region running from the second conserved V-encoded cysteine to the conserved J-encoded phenylalanine. The earlier analysis of 587 of the donors excluded any sequence lacking an unambiguous match to a single V gene segment. In an earlier analysis of around 600 of the donors, V segments were called functional above 56.7% productive rearrangements and were called segregating when the between-donor standard deviation exceeded 5%. To diagnose cytomegalovirus status from the catalog of TCR beta chain sequences, a statistical classification framework was built. In a later analysis, V and J genes were assigned by comparing TCR nucleotide sequences against IMGT/GENE-DB human TR gene sequences. Using the TCRdist pipeline, a later analysis assigned CDR3 sequences along with most-parsimonious VDJ recombination scenarios. In a later analysis, each TCR beta chain was defined by its CDR3 amino acid sequence together with its V-gene family, and reads without a unique V-gene family were excluded. A later analysis removed over 500 highly shared, low-generation-probability nucleotide sequences to deal with suspected cross-contamination and a sequencing artifact. In a later analysis, a clonal expansion index for each public chain was calculated from normalized within-repertoire ranks of inferred template counts. A later analysis computed generation probabilities with a VDJ recombination model fitted to out-of-frame rearrangements, and checked the results against IGoR. A later analysis scored TCR-TCR, TCR-HLA and TCR-CMV co-occurrence with hypergeometric tests, applying a repertoire-size bias correction to TCR pairs. A later analysis estimated false discovery rates by permuting HLA or CMV assignments 20 times. A later analysis grouped co-occurring TCRs with DBSCAN, adding TCRdist sequence similarity when clustering within HLA-allele-positive subsets. For co-occurrence clustering, repertoires with fewer than 30,000 or more than 120,000 public chains were excluded, along with 4 to 6 repertoires with anomalous nucleotide sharing. TCRdb mirrors the immuneACCESS table, restricted to in-frame sequences. Some clones are absent from its copies; in checked studies, under half trace to an unresolved V gene, and the reason for the others is unknown. Clone size and V and J calls were adopted from that table, with D and trimming inferred from the DNA. Here the sample has about 130,000 clones; around 80% occur a single time. Of the sample, around 2.5% falls within the top ten clones.

The clonotype was recovered from a boy aged 2 to 9 in good health and CMV-seronegative. The sample consisted of PBMCs. Recombination joined TRBV5-1 with TRBJ1-3; the D gene is perhaps TRBD1, on 5 matching bases. The bases are TGCGCCAGCAGCCTCGGACAATCTTCTGGAAACACCATATATTTT. Its coded protein is CASSLGQSSGNTIYF. With all but the CDR3 taken from the reference TRBV5-1 and TRBJ1-3 genes, the full variable domain is: KAGVTQTPRYLIKTRGQQVTLSCSPISGHRSVSWYQQTPGQGLQFLFEYFSETQRNKGNFPGRFSGRQFSNSRSEMNVSTLELGDSALYLCASSLGQSSGNTIYFGEGSWLTVV.